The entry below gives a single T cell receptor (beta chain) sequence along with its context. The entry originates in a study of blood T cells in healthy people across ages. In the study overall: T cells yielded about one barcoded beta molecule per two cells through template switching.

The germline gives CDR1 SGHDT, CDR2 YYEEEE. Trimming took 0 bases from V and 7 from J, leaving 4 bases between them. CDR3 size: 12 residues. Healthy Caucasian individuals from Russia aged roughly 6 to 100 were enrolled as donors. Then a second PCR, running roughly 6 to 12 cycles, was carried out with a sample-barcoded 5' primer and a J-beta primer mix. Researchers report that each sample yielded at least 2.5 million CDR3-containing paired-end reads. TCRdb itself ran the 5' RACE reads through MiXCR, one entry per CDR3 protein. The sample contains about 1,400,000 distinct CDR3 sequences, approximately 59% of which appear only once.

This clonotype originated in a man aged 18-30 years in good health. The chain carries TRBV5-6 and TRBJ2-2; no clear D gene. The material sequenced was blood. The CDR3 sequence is CASSLDDGELFF. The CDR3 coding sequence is TGTGCCAGCAGCTTGGATGACGGGGAGCTGTTTTTT.